A single sample gave rise to the 21 T cell receptor beta chains below, sequenced in a study of blood T cells in healthy people across ages. Then a second PCR, running about 6 to 11 cycles, was carried out with a sample-barcoded 5' primer and a J-beta primer mix. TCRdb fed the 5' RACE reads into MiXCR, producing one record per CDR3 protein. The sample gives around 900,000 distinct CDR3 sequences, roughly 51% of which show up once; about a fifth is in the top ten. Specimen: blood. All receptors derive from a woman in her fifties or sixties in good health.

This sequence joins TRBV25-1 and TRBJ2-5; 9 nucleotides align to TRBD1. CDR1 and CDR2 from the germline V gene are MGHDK and SYGVNS. After removal of 2 bases from V and 7 bases from J, the junction contained 14 bases not matched to a gene. The CDR3 covers 17 residues. Here the CDR3 DNA reads TGTGCCAGCAGTGAAGGAATAAACCGGGACAGGGAAGGGACCCAGTACTTC. It codes for CASSEGINRDREGTQYF.

This clonotype came up a few times. The chain is built from TRBV4-1 and TRBJ2-4, with no clear D. The length of the CDR3 is 15 residues. Trimming removed 0 bases at V and 0 bases at J, with 6 bases between. CDR1 and CDR2 (germline): MGHRA, YSYEKL. CDR3 protein: CASSQEEEAKNIQYF. CDR3 nucleotides: TGCGCCAGCAGCCAAGAAGAGGAAGCCAAAAACATTCAGTACTTC.

V gene TRBV28 combines with J gene TRBJ2-3; 8 nucleotides line up with TRBD1. V was clipped by 4 bases and J by 4 bases; unmatched bases: 10. The CDR3 is made up of 16 amino acids. The germline gives CDR1 MDHEN, CDR2 SYDVKM. The CDR3 is CASSYWTGPRADTQYF. The CDR3 DNA sequence: TGTGCCAGCAGTTACTGGACAGGGCCCAGGGCAGATACGCAGTATTTT. Together with reference TRBV28 and TRBJ2-3, the CDR3 gives the full variable domain: DVKVTQSSRYLVKRTGEKVFLECVQDMDHENMFWYRQDPGLGLRLIYFSYDVKMKEKGDIPEGYSVSREKKERFSLILESASTNQTSMYLCASSYWTGPRADTQYFGPGTRLTVL.

The V and J genes are TRBV30 and TRBJ1-1; 7 bases map to TRBD1. The V gene end was trimmed by 0 bases and the J gene end by 8 bases; junction bases not matched to a gene: 6. The germline V gene encodes CDR1 GTSNPN and CDR2 SVGIG (reference sequence). The CDR3 is made up of 13 amino acids. CDR3 nucleotides: TGTGCCTGGAGTGTATGGGCAGGGGGGGAAGCTTTCTTT. Amino acids: CAWSVWAGGEAFF.

This clonotype was found a few times. The chain carries TRBV7-8 and TRBJ1-3; D is unresolved. Trimming pared 6 bases from V and 1 base from J, leaving 10 bases between. The CDR3 covers 14 residues. The germline gives CDR1 SGHVS, CDR2 FQNEAQ. The CDR3 sequence: CASRMAISGNTIYF. CDR3 coding DNA: TGTGCCAGCAGAATGGCAATTTCTGGAAACACCATATATTTT. Full variable domain (rest looked up from reference TRBV7-8 and TRBJ1-3): GAGVSQSPRYKVAKRGQDVALRCDPISGHVSLFWYQQALGQGPEFLTYFQNEAQLDKSGLPSDRFFAERPEGSVSTLKIQRTQQEDSAVYLCASRMAISGNTIYFGEGSWLTVV.

V gene TRBV12-3 or TRBV12-4 combines with J gene TRBJ2-1; 10 positions match TRBD2. With V trimmed by 5 bases and J by 10 bases, 8 bases remained unmatched. This CDR3 comprises 14 residues. The CDR3 loop is CASSEAGGGREQFF. The CDR3 DNA reads TGTGCCAGCAGTGAAGCGGGAGGGGGGCGGGAGCAGTTCTTC.

The chain has TRBV20-1 and TRBJ2-3, with a tentative D call TRBD2 (6 bases). Trimming cost V 6 bases and J 2 bases, with 24 bases left between them. The CDR3 is 17 residues long. The germline V gene has CDR1 DFQATT and CDR2 SNEGSKA (reference sequence). CDR3 coding DNA: TGCAGTGCCATCGACTCCGGGACTCCCAGACACACAGATACGCAGTATTTT. Translation gives CSAIDSGTPRHTDTQYF.

The rearrangement uses TRBV4-2 and TRBJ2-1; possibly TRBD1 for D (5 bases). CDR3 length equals 15 residues. Germline CDR1 reads LGHNA; CDR2 reads YNFKEQ. Trimming stripped 2 bases from V and 5 bases from J, with 13 bases between. The CDR3 sequence: CASSQSRAGNNEQFF. In nucleotides, the CDR3 is TGTGCCAGCAGCCAATCCAGGGCTGGGAACAATGAGCAGTTCTTC.

The rearrangement uses TRBV12-3 or TRBV12-4 and TRBJ2-7, with TRBD2 matching over 11 bases. J gave up 6 bases and V 6 bases, and 7 bases lay outside the gene matches. CDR3 size: 14 residues. The CDR3 protein is CASRALAGGPEQYF. In nucleotides, the CDR3 is TGTGCCAGCAGGGCCCTAGCGGGAGGACCCGAGCAGTACTTC.

This clonotype was seen more than once but under ten times. The chain is built from TRBV10-3 and TRBJ2-3, with a possible D match to TRBD2 (5 bases). Germline V CDR1 and CDR2: ENHRY, SYGVKD. Trimming took off 7 bases at V and 0 bases at J, with 8 bases between the two ends. This CDR3 is built from 13 residues. CDR3 coding DNA: TGTGCCATCAAAGCGGCTAGCACAGATACGCAGTATTTT. Translation gives CAIKAASTDTQYF.

J is TRBJ1-5 and V is TRBV29-1, with 9 bases matching TRBD1. With V trimmed by 7 bases and J by 3 bases, 4 bases remained unmatched. Germline-derived CDR1 and CDR2 are SQVTM and ANQGSEA. This CDR3 spans 13 amino acids. CDR3 nucleotide sequence: TGCAGCGGGGGACAGGGAAACAATCAGCCCCAGCATTTT. Encoded protein: CSGGQGNNQPQHF.

Only a few counts were recorded for this clonotype. This chain uses TRBV29-1 with TRBJ1-6; D uncertain. The CDR3 runs to 13 residues. CDR1 is SQVTM and CDR2 is ANQGSEA in the germline V gene. V shed 4 bases and J shed 3 bases, with 7 bases lying between them. Here the CDR3 reads CSVGMNYNSPLHF. CDR3 DNA sequence: TGCAGCGTTGGCATGAACTATAATTCACCCCTCCACTTT.

This clonotype was seen a handful of times. This chain connects TRBV25-1 to TRBJ2-5; D is unresolved. The CDR3 runs 12 residues. Trimming left V 8 bases short and J 7 bases short, with 14 bases between. CDR1 and CDR2 (germline): MGHDK, SYGVNS. The CDR3 is CASGVVPGTQYF. DNA of the CDR3: TGTGCCAGCGGGGTCGTCCCTGGGACCCAGTACTTC.

This sequence joins TRBV7-2 and TRBJ2-5; a possible D gene is TRBD2 (7 bases). The germline V gene encodes CDR1 SGHTA and CDR2 FQGNSA. Between the trimmed V and J ends, which lost 6 bases and 7 bases, there was a span of 15 bases. The CDR3 covers 13 residues. This chain's CDR3 is CASRQGGRGTQYF. The CDR3 DNA reads as TGTGCCAGCAGACAGGGAGGGAGGGGGACCCAGTACTTC.

V gene TRBV5-1 combines with J gene TRBJ2-3; no definite D call. The germline V gene encodes CDR1 SGHRS and CDR2 YFSETQ. Trimming cost V 4 bases and J 3 bases, with 15 bases left between them. The CDR3 is 15 residues long. CDR3 in amino acids: CASSDRTGPTDTQYF. CDR3 DNA: TGCGCCAGCAGCGATCGGACGGGTCCTACAGATACGCAGTATTTT.

The chain joins TRBV27 to TRBJ1-1; D uncertain. CDR1 is MNHEY and CDR2 is SMNVEV in the germline V gene (reference sequence). The CDR3 is 12 residues long. The V end was cut by 5 bases, the J end by 8 bases, with 12 bases between. The CDR3 DNA reads as TGTGCCAGCAGTCAGCCCGGGATCGAAGCTTTCTTT. Translation gives CASSQPGIEAFF.

In its sample, this clonotype was seen a few times. The chain has TRBV4-1 and TRBJ1-4; D is uncertain. With 3 bases removed from V and 7 bases from J, the gap between germline ends came to 15 bases. The CDR3 runs 15 residues. Germline V gene lookup returns CDR1 MGHRA and CDR2 YSYEKL. The CDR3 region is CASSHQTTGGEKLFF. The CDR3 DNA is TGCGCCAGCAGCCATCAAACGACGGGAGGTGAAAAACTGTTTTTT.

The V and J genes are TRBV3-1 and TRBJ2-7, with D uncertain. V was trimmed by 4 bases and J by 6 bases, leaving 16 bases between them. The germline gives CDR1 LGHDT, CDR2 YNNKEL (reference sequence). This CDR3 has 14 residues. CDR3 in DNA: TGTGCCAGCAGCCTTTTCGGACCTTCGGGCGAGCAGTACTTC. It is translated as CASSLFGPSGEQYF.

This clonotype was counted between two and nine times. This chain uses TRBV6-5 with TRBJ2-7; D is undetermined. There are 16 residues in the CDR3. Trimming pared 0 bases from V and 1 base from J, leaving 13 bases between. Per germline, CDR1 MNHEY and CDR2 SVGAGI. In DNA, the CDR3 is TGTGCCAGCAGTTACTCGGCAGGAGAGACGTCCTACGAGCAGTACTTC. Its translation is CASSYSAGETSYEQYF.

This clonotype was detected only once. A junction end diverges from the germline sequence, so it may reflect a read error. The chain recombines TRBV5-1 with TRBJ2-7; 7 positions agree with TRBD1. Per germline, CDR1 SGHRS and CDR2 YFSETQ. CDR3 size: 15 residues. CDR3 in amino acids: CASSQGQNKFYGQYF. The DNA of the CDR3 is TGCGCCAGCAGCCAGGGACAGAACAAATTCTACGGGCAGTACTTC.

This chain joins TRBV28 and TRBJ2-1, with D possibly TRBD1 on 6 matching bases. Trimming cost V 7 bases and J 3 bases, with 19 bases left between them. The CDR3 runs 16 residues. Germline lookup yields CDR1 MDHEN and CDR2 SYDVKM. The CDR3 here is CASKFVGQLVYNEQFF. In nucleotides, the CDR3 is TGTGCCAGCAAGTTTGTGGGACAACTTGTCTACAATGAGCAGTTCTTC.